A single sample gave rise to the 23 T cell receptor beta chains below, sequenced in a study of cytomegalovirus exposure and HLA in healthy donors. PCR amplification relied on 60 Vbeta primers (plus 13 Jbeta primers). Libraries were prepared by immunoSEQ multiplex PCR; TCRdb keeps only in-frame clonotypes and omits some of them. The data contain about 130,000 clones, about 85% of them seen just once; the ten biggest clones take up approximately 4%. The specimen was PBMCs. The origin of the receptors is a man between 18 and 29 years old in good health and CMV-seropositive.

V and J are TRBV7-9 and TRBJ2-7; D is unclear. Germline V gives CDR1 SEHNR, CDR2 FQNEAQ (reference sequence). V lost 4 bases, J lost 5 bases, and 9 bases lay in between. The CDR3 has 12 amino acids. Here the CDR3 reads CASSSPLNEQYF. The CDR3 DNA reads TGTGCCAGCAGCTCCCCGTTAAACGAGCAGTACTTC.

The V gene is TRBV19, the J gene TRBJ1-5; D perhaps matches TRBD1 (5 bases). Germline assignment: CDR1 LNHDA and CDR2 SQIVND (reference sequence). CDR3 size: 15 residues. Deletions cut 6 bases from V and 9 bases from J, with 21 bases between. CDR3 nucleotides: TGTGCCAGTAGCCCAATGGGGGGGGGAATATCGCCCCAGCATTTT. This gives the protein CASSPMGGGISPQHF.

The chain uses TRBV7-2 and TRBJ2-2, with 7 bases identical to TRBD1. Germline V CDR1 and CDR2: SGHTA, FQGNSA. The V gene end was trimmed by 3 bases and the J gene end by 4 bases; junction bases not matched to a gene: 2. This CDR3 is built from 14 residues. The CDR3 loop reads CASSFSGGTGELFF. The CDR3 nucleotides are TGTGCCAGCAGCTTCTCAGGGGGCACCGGGGAGCTGTTTTTT.

The V call is TRBV13, the J call TRBJ2-7, with 9 bases that match TRBD2. Germline-derived CDR1 and CDR2 are PRHDT and FYEKMQ (reference sequence). The CDR3 is 17 amino acids. Trimming at V came to 1 base and at J to 1 base, leaving 8 bases not matched to a gene. CDR3 region: CASSLATSGRSSYEQYF. DNA for the CDR3: TGTGCCAGCAGCTTAGCCACGAGCGGGAGGAGTTCCTACGAGCAGTACTTC. Complete variable domain (other parts from reference TRBV13 and TRBJ2-7): AAGVIQSPRHLIKEKRETATLKCYPIPRHDTVYWYQQGPGQDPQFLISFYEKMQSDKGSIPDRFSAQQFSDYHSELNMSSLELGDSALYFCASSLATSGRSSYEQYFGPGTRLTVT.

This sequence joins TRBV29-1 and TRBJ2-5; TRBD1 aligns across 7 bases. The last part of the DNA fits TRBJ2-7 better; the J call may be wrong. This CDR3 comprises 12 residues. The germline gives CDR1 SQVTM, CDR2 ANQGSEA. CDR3 sequence: CSVLGQSYEQYF. In nucleotides, the CDR3 is TGCAGCGTTTTGGGACAGTCCTACGAGCAGTACTTC.

This chain connects TRBV5-1 to TRBJ2-7; D call uncertain. V was clipped by 4 bases and J by 5 bases, with 13 bases between them. CDR3 length: 13 amino acids. Per the germline V gene, CDR1 is SGHRS and CDR2 is YFSETQ. CDR3 sequence: CASSLQMLDEQYF. In DNA, the CDR3 is TGCGCCAGCAGCCTGCAGATGCTGGACGAGCAGTACTTC.

In DNA form, the CDR3 reads TGCGCCAGCAGCCAAGATATAACTGCCAGGGCTTCACCCCTCCACTTT. Translating it yields CASSQDITARASPLHF. This chain links TRBV4-3 with TRBJ1-6, with D perhaps TRBD1 (5 bases). V dropped 0 bases and J dropped 9 bases, with 15 bases sitting between them. The CDR3 covers 16 residues. Germline V gene data show CDR1 as LGHNA and CDR2 as YSLEER.

The rearrangement links TRBV10-3 to TRBJ2-5, with a weak D call TRBD2 (6 bases). Germline lookup yields CDR1 ENHRY and CDR2 SYGVKD. V lost 11 bases and J 5 bases, leaving 15 bases between the germline ends. This CDR3 comprises 12 residues. The CDR3 loop reads CAASEGLETQYF. CDR3 coding DNA: TGTGCCGCCTCGGAGGGTCTGGAGACCCAGTACTTC.

The chain carries TRBV27 and TRBJ2-6, with D maybe TRBD1 (6 bases). In germline, CDR1 is MNHEY, CDR2 SMNVEV (reference sequence). Trimming removed 5 bases from V and 3 bases from J, with 17 bases in between. This CDR3 spans 17 amino acids. CDR3 coding DNA: TGTGCCAGCAGTCCTTATAGGGGGTCGGGTGGGGCCAACGTCCTGACTTTC. Its translation: CASSPYRGSGGANVLTF.

This clone was detected a few times. This rearrangement joins TRBV19 to TRBJ2-7; possibly TRBD2 for D (5 bases). V lost 6 bases and J lost 3, with 15 bases in between. The germline gives CDR1 LNHDA, CDR2 SQIVND (reference sequence). The CDR3 extends over 14 amino acids. The CDR3 here is CASSPEGRFYEQYF. CDR3 coding DNA: TGTGCCAGTAGCCCAGAGGGCAGGTTCTACGAGCAGTACTTC.

The chain couples TRBV4-3 to TRBJ2-5; D might be TRBD2 (6 bases). V was pared by 4 bases and J by 5 bases, with 14 bases between. The germline V gene encodes CDR1 LGHNA and CDR2 YSLEER. CDR3 length equals 14 residues. The CDR3 is CASSPSVAGETQYF. The DNA of the CDR3 is TGCGCCAGCAGCCCATCTGTGGCGGGGGAGACCCAGTACTTC.

This chain connects TRBV7-2 to TRBJ2-5; 7 bases are a match to TRBD2. The last part of the DNA fits TRBJ2-7 better; the J call may be wrong. The CDR3 covers 12 residues. From germline, CDR1 is SGHTA and CDR2 FQGNSA. CDR3 in DNA: TGTGCCAGCAGCTTAGGGGGGGGCGAGCAGTACTTC. Encoded protein: CASSLGGGEQYF.

This clone was detected only a few times. This chain links TRBV6-6 with TRBJ2-5, with TRBD1 matching over 11 bases. Germline V gene data show CDR1 as MNHNY and CDR2 as SVGAGI (reference sequence). CDR3 length: 15 amino acids. V trimming: 6 bases; J trimming: 4 bases; junction bases outside the gene matches: 7. CDR3 DNA sequence: TGTGCCAGCAGCGGGACCGGGACAGGGGGAGAGACCCAGTACTTC. This sequence encodes CASSGTGTGGETQYF.

The V gene is TRBV7-9, the J gene TRBJ2-2; 8 bases align to TRBD2. J was trimmed by 7 bases and V by 5 bases; bases with no gene match: 15. CDR1 SEHNR and CDR2 FQNEAQ come from the germline V gene (reference sequence). CDR3 length equals 17 residues. The chain's CDR3 is CASSPSPPGLALGELFF. CDR3 nucleotides: TGTGCCAGCAGCCCTAGCCCCCCAGGACTAGCTCTCGGGGAGCTGTTTTTT.

This clone was counted once. The chain recombines TRBV5-1 with TRBJ2-5; D gene unclear. Deletions cut 3 bases from V and 2 bases from J, with 5 bases between. The CDR3 sequence is 12 residues long. CDR1 and CDR2 (germline): SGHRS, YFSETQ. For the CDR3, the DNA is TGCGCCAGCAGCTCCAATCAAGAGACCCAGTACTTC. Amino acid sequence: CASSSNQETQYF.

The chain carries TRBV11-3 and TRBJ2-2; TRBD2 matches at 14 bases. CDR3 length: 18 residues. Looked up from germline, CDR1 is SGHNT and CDR2 is YENEEA. With V trimmed by 4 bases and J by 4 bases, 8 bases remained unmatched. CDR3 sequence (DNA): TGTGCCAGCAGCTACAGACTAGCGGGAGGGCCGGGCACCGGGGAGCTGTTTTTT. Its protein product is CASSYRLAGGPGTGELFF.

This chain joins TRBV27 and TRBJ2-4; 9 bases match TRBD2. CDR3 length equals 14 residues. Unmatched junction bases numbered 7, after V lost 6 bases and J lost 7 bases. The V gene's germline CDR1 is MNHEY and CDR2 SMNVEV (reference sequence). As DNA, the CDR3 is TGTGCCAGCAGGGGAGCGGGAGGTGGGAACATTCAGTACTTC. This translates into CASRGAGGGNIQYF.

This chain links TRBV27 with TRBJ1-2; D might be TRBD1 (6 bases). Germline V lookup: CDR1 MNHEY, CDR2 SMNVEV (reference sequence). This CDR3 has 15 amino acids. Trimming left V 3 bases short and J 4 bases short, with 15 bases between. This CDR3 is CASSFLGTNLYGYTF. CDR3 sequence (DNA): TGTGCCAGCAGTTTCCTTGGGACAAACCTCTATGGCTACACCTTC.

This clone came up a few times. CDR3 amino acids: CASSISGGSGYGYTF. In DNA, the CDR3 is TGTGCCAGTAGTATATCAGGGGGCTCGGGCTATGGCTACACCTTC. The gene calls are TRBV19 and TRBJ1-2; the match to TRBD1 covers 8 bases. Germline CDR1 and CDR2: LNHDA and SQIVND (reference sequence). The CDR3 covers 15 residues. After removal of 2 bases from V and 4 bases from J, the junction contained 6 bases not matched to a gene.

The chain uses TRBV19 and TRBJ2-7, with 7 bases matching TRBD1. CDR1 LNHDA and CDR2 SQIVND come from the germline V gene (reference sequence). The CDR3 has 14 amino acids. V was clipped by 6 bases and J by 5 bases; unmatched bases: 10. The CDR3 sequence is CASRPTGRNDEQYF. Here the CDR3 DNA reads TGTGCCAGTAGGCCGACAGGGCGAAACGACGAGCAGTACTTC.

The J gene is TRBJ1-6, the V gene TRBV30; no definite D call. This CDR3 has 12 residues. Germline CDR1 is GTSNPN and CDR2 is SVGIG (reference sequence). V was shortened by 4 bases and J by 3 bases, with 4 bases between the two germline ends. This CDR3 reads CAWTYYNSPLHF. CDR3 DNA sequence: TGTGCCTGGACCTACTATAATTCACCCCTCCACTTT.

This clone occurred once. The J gene is TRBJ2-7, the V gene TRBV5-5; 10 bases match TRBD1. V lost 4 bases to trimming and J lost 4 bases; unmatched junction nucleotides: 5. Germline V gene sequence: CDR1 SGHKS, CDR2 YYEKEE (reference sequence). The CDR3 length is 14 residues. The CDR3 is CASSRGQGQYEQYF. The CDR3 region has the DNA TGTGCCAGCAGCCGGGGACAGGGGCAGTACGAGCAGTACTTC.

CDR3 sequence reads: CASSWGQSSYEQYF. The DNA for the CDR3 is TGTGCCAGCAGCTGGGGGCAGTCCTCCTACGAGCAGTACTTC. The V gene is TRBV6-1, the J gene TRBJ2-7; tentatively, D is TRBD1 (6 bases). Germline loops: CDR1 MNHNS, CDR2 SASEGT. The CDR3 covers 14 residues. With 6 bases removed from V and 0 bases from J, the gap between germline ends came to 12 bases.